In this sample, the clone carrying this TCR beta chain turned up once. The data are from a study of human T cells and chemical hapten exposure. Documented treatment: therapeutic diphenylcyclopropenone sensitization with weekly scalp DPC. Those who donated were patients with alopecia, 18 to 70 years of age, and suitable for DPC. Trimming stripped 5 bases from V and 7 bases from J, with 22 bases between. This CDR3 spans 16 amino acids. Individual cDNA molecules had unique molecular identifiers attached to them by the library. TCRdb independently ran MiXCR on the reads; one entry per CDR3 protein. This sample has 3,500 to 4,500 distinct CDR3 sequences, with over 45% found just once.

The rearrangement uses TRBV12-3 or TRBV12-4 and TRBJ2-3; the D gene could be TRBD1 or TRBD2 (5 bases each). This clonotype originated in an adult with alopecia areata. Some clones in this sample may be carry-over from other donors' samples. This table probably holds off-target reads from a library built for another chain. This specimen was whole blood, taken before DPC sensitization or 2, 6, or about 24 weeks after (not recorded which). CDR3: CASSPDPGRMPNTQYF. CDR3 DNA: TGTGCCAGCAGTCCCGACCCGGGACGGATGCCTAATACGCAGTATTTT.